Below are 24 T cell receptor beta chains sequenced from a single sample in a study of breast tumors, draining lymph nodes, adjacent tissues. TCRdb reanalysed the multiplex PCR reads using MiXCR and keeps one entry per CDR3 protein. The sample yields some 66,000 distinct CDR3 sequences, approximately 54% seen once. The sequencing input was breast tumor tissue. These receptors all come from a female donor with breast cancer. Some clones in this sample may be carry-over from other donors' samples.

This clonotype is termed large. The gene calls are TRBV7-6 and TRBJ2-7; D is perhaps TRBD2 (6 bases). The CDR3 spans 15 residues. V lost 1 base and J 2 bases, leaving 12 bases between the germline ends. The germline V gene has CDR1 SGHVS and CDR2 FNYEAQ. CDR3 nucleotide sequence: TGTGCCAGCAGCTTAGGCCCGGGAGCCGCCTACGAGCAGTACTTC. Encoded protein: CASSLGPGAAYEQYF.

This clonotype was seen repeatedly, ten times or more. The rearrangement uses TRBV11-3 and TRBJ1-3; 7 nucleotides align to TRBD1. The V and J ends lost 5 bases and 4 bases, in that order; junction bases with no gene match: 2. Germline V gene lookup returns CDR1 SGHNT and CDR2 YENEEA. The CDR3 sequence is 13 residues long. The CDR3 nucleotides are TGTGCCAGCAGCCAGGGACAGGGAAACACCATATATTTT. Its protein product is CASSQGQGNTIYF.

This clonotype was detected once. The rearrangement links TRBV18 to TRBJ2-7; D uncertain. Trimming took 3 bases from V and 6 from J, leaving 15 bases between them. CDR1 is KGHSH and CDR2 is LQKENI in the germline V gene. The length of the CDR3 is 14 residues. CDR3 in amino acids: CASSPTVEASEQYF. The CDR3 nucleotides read TGTGCCAGCTCACCCACCGTAGAGGCTAGCGAGCAGTACTTC.

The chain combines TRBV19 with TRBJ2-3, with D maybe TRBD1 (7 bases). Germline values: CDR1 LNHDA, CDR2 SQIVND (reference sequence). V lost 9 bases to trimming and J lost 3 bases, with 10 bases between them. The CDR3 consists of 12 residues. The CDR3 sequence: CARAGGTDTQYF. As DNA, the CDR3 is TGTGCCAGGGCAGGGGGGACAGATACGCAGTATTTT.

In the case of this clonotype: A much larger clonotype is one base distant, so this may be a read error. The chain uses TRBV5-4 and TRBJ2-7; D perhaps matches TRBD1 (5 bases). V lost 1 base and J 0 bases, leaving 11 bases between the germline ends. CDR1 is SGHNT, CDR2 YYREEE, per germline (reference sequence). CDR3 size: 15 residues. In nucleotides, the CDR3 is TGTGCCAGCAGCTTGCAGGGAACCTACTCCTACGAGCAGTACTTC. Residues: CASSLQGTYSYEQYF.

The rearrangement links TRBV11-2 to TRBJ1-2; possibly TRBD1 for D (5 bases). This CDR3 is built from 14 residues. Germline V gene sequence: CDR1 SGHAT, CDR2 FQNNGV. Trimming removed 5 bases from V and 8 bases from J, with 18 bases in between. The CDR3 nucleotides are TGTGCCAGCAGCCCTGGGGGACGTAAGCGCGGCTACACCTTC. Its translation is CASSPGGRKRGYTF.

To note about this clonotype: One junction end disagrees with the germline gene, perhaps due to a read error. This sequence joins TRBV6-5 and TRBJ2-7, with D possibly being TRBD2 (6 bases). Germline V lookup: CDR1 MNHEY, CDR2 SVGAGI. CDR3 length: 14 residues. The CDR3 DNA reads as TGTGCCAGCAGCGCCGGGACTGGGTCCTACGAGCAGCACTTC. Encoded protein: CASSAGTGSYEQHF.

CDR3 protein: CASGAGNEQYF. CDR3 nucleotides: TGTGCCAGCGGGGCAGGGAACGAGCAGTACTTC. The chain is built from TRBV7-6 and TRBJ2-7; D possibly corresponds to TRBD1 (5 bases). The germline V gene has CDR1 SGHVS and CDR2 FNYEAQ. The CDR3 is 11 residues long. Deletions cut 8 bases from V and 5 bases from J, with 10 bases between.

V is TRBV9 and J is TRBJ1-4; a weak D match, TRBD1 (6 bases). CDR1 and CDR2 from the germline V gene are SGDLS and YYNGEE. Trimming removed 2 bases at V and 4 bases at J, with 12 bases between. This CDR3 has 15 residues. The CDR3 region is CASSVGQLINEKLFF. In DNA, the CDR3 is TGTGCCAGCAGCGTCGGACAGCTTATTAATGAAAAACTGTTTTTT.

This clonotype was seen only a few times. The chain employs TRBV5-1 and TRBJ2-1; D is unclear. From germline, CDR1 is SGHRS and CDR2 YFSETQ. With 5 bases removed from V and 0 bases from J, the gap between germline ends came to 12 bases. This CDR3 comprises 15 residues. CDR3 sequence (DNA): TGCGCCAGCAGGATCGGTACGAGCTCCTACAATGAGCAGTTCTTC. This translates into CASRIGTSSYNEQFF.

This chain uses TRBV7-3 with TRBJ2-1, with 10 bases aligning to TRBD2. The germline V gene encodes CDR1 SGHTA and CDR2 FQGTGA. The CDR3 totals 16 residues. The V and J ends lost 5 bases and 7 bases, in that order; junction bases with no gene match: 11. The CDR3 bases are TGTGCCAGCAGCCCCCAAGCGGGAGGGCCTGGTAATGAGCAGTTCTTC. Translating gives CASSPQAGGPGNEQFF.

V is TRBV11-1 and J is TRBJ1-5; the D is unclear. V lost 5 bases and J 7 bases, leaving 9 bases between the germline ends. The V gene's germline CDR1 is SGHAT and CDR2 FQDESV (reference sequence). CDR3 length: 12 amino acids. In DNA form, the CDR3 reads TGTGCCAGCAGCCTAATGGGACAGCCCCAGCATTTT. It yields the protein CASSLMGQPQHF.

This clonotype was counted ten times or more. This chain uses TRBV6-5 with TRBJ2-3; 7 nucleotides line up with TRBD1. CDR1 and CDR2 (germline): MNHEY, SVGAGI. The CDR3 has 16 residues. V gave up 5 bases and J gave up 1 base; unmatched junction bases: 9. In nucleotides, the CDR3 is TGTGCCAGCAGTCAAGGGGCCGGGACAGGCACAGATACGCAGTATTTT. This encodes CASSQGAGTGTDTQYF.

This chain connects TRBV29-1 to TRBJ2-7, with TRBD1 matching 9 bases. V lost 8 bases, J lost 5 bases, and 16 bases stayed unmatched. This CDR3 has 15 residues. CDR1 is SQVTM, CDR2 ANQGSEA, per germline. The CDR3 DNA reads TGCAGCAGTGCTATAAGCGACAGGGGGAGAAACGAGCAGTACTTC. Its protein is CSSAISDRGRNEQYF.

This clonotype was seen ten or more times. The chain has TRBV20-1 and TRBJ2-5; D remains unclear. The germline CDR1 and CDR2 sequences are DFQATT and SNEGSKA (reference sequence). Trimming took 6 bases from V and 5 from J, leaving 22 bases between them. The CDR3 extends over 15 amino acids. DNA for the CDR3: TGCAGTGCCCCCCCCTGGACCCGGGTCGGGGAGACCCAGTACTTC. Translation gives CSAPPWTRVGETQYF.

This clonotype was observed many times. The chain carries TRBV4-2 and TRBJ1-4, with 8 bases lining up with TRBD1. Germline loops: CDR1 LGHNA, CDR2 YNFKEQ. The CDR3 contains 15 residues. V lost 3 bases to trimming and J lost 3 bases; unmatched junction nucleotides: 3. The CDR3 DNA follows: TGTGCCAGCAGCCAGACAGGGGAGCCTAATGAAAAACTGTTTTTT. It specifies CASSQTGEPNEKLFF.

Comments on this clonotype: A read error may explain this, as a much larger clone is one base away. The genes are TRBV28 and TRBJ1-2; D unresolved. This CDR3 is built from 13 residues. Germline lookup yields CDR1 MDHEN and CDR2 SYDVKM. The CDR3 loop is CASSLAGPYGCTF. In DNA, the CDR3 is TGTGCCAGCAGTTTGGCTGGACCCTATGGCTGCACCTTC.

DNA of the CDR3: TGTGCCAGCAGTAGACCGGGACTAGCGATGGCCCAGTACTTC. It codes for CASSRPGLAMAQYF. The chain recombines TRBV6-6 with TRBJ2-5; 10 nucleotides match TRBD2. There are 14 residues in the CDR3. The V gene's germline CDR1 is MNHNY and CDR2 SVGAGI (reference sequence). V trimming: 5 bases; J trimming: 9 bases; junction bases outside the gene matches: 9.

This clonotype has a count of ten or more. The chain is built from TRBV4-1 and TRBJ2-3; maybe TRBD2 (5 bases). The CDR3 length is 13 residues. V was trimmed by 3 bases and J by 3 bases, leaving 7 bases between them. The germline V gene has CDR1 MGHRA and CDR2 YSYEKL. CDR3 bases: TGCGCCAGCAGCCAGGGGAGAACAGATACGCAGTATTTT. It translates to CASSQGRTDTQYF.

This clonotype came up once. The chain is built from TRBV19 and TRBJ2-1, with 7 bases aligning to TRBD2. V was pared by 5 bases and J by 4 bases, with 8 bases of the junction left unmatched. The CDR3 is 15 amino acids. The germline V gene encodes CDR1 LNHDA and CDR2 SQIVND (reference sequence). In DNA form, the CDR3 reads TGTGCCAGTAGTCGAGGCCTAGCGGAATACAATGAGCAGTTCTTC. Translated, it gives CASSRGLAEYNEQFF.

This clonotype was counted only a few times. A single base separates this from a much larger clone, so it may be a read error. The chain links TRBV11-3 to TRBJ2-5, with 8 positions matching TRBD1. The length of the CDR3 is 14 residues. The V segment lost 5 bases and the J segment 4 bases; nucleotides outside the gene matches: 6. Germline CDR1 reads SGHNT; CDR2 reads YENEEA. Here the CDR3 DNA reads TGTGCCAGCAGCCCAGGGGGCACACCAGAGACCCAGTACTTC. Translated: CASSPGGTPETQYF.

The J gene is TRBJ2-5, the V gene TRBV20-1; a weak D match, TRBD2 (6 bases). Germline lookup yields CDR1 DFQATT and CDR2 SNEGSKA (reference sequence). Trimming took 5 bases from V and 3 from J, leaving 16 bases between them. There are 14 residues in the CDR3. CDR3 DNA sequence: TGCAGTGCTGACCATGGGCGGGGAGAAGAGACCCAGTACTTC. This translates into CSADHGRGEETQYF.

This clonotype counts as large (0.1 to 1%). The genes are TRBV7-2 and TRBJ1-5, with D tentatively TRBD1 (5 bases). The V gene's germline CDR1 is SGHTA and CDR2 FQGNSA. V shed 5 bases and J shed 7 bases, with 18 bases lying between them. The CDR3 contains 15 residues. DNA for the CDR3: TGTGCCAGCAGCCCTTCCTGGGGGGGGTACCAGCCCCAGCATTTT. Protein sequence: CASSPSWGGYQPQHF.

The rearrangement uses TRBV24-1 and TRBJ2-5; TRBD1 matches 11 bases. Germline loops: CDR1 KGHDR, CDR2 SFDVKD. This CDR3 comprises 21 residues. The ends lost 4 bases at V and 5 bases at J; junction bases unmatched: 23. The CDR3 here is CATSDTDRGPLLGVLEETQYF. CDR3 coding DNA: TGTGCCACCAGTGACACGGACAGGGGGCCCTTACTAGGAGTCCTGGAGGAGACCCAGTACTTC.